Listed below are T cell receptor beta chains from one sample, sequenced in a study of blood T cells in healthy people across ages. TCRdb reanalysed the 5' RACE reads using MiXCR and keeps one entry per CDR3 protein. The sample records hundreds of thousands of distinct CDR3 sequences, about 25% being singletons. These same data were also listed under a study on T cells of mothers and their children.

The specimen sequenced was blood. The receptors shown here come from a boy between 10 and 17 years old in good health. CDR3s include the opening cysteine and the closing phenylalanine or tryptophan. The D gene is left open where the match is weak. The size entry is marked missing in some rows and otherwise reads once, few, many or a size class.

TRBV4-3	few	TRBJ2-7	TRBD2	16	TGCGCCAGCAGCCAAGAGGCATCAGCGGGGGCCTACGAGCAGTACTTC	CASSQEASAGAYEQYF
TRBV2	.	TRBJ2-2	.	14	TGTGCCACCGGGGGGGACAGTATCTCCGGGGAGCTGTTTTTT	CATGGDSISGELFF
TRBV9	few	TRBJ2-1	TRBD2	13	TGTGCCAGCAGCGTACTAGCGGGAGGTGAGCAGTTCTTC	CASSVLAGGEQFF
TRBV28	.	TRBJ2-7	TRBD2	16	TGTGCCAGCAGTTTAGAGCCGGGACTAGCGTCCTACGAGCAGTACTTC	CASSLEPGLASYEQYF
TRBV5-1	.	TRBJ1-2	TRBD1	16	TGCGCCAGCAGCTTGGAGCGACAGGGATCAAACTATGGCTACACCTTC	CASSLERQGSNYGYTF
TRBV6-5	few	TRBJ2-7	TRBD1	13	TGTGCCAGCAGTTTCGACAGGGACTACGAGCAGTACTTC	CASSFDRDYEQYF
TRBV20-1	.	TRBJ2-5	.	15	TGCAGTGCCCTGACCCCCAGGACGAAGTACGAGACCCAGTACTTC	CSALTPRTKYETQYF
TRBV5-5	few	TRBJ2-7	.	18	TGTGCCAGCAGCTTGGCCGCGACGGGGGGCGGGTTCGGCTACGAGCAGTACTTC	CASSLAATGGGFGYEQYF
TRBV9	.	TRBJ2-1	.	15	TGTGCCAGCAGCGTAGAGGTGAGACCGAACAATGAGCAGTTCTTC	CASSVEVRPNNEQFF
TRBV24-1	.	TRBJ2-1	.	17	TGTGCCACCAGTGATTCCGGACAGATAAGACCAAGCAATGAGCAGTTCTTC	CATSDSGQIRPSNEQFF
TRBV14	.	TRBJ2-1	.	13	TGTGCCAGCAGCAGCCACAGGTACAATGAGCAGTTCTTC	CASSSHRYNEQFF
TRBV7-9	few	TRBJ2-5	.	16	TGTGCCAGCAGCTTATCATGGGGGTGCAGCCAAGAGACCCAGTACTTC	CASSLSWGCSQETQYF
TRBV14	few	TRBJ1-4	TRBD1	15	TGTGCCAGCAGCCGTCCGAGACAGGGTTATGAAAAACTGTTTTTT	CASSRPRQGYEKLFF
TRBV20-1	.	TRBJ1-2	.	17	TGCAGTGCTAGAGATGGACTACGGGGGAGGGATAACTATGGCTACACCTTC	CSARDGLRGRDNYGYTF
TRBV12-3/TRBV12-4	.	TRBJ2-7	.	14	TGTGCCAGCAGTCGCATGATCTACTCCTACGAGCAGTACTTC	CASSRMIYSYEQYF
TRBV4-1	.	TRBJ2-4	TRBD2	17	TGCGCCAGCAGCCAAACCCCCTTAGCGGGAGCCAAAAACATTCAGTACTTC	CASSQTPLAGAKNIQYF
TRBV11-1	few	TRBJ1-1	.	14	TGTGCCAGCAGCTTAGCGGGGGCAAGCACTGAAGCTTTCTTT	CASSLAGASTEAFF
TRBV7-2	few	TRBJ1-5	TRBD1	15	TGTGCCAGCAGTCCGGACAGGAACCGCAATCAGCCCCAGCATTTT	CASSPDRNRNQPQHF
TRBV5-1	.	TRBJ2-5	.	16	TGCGCCAGCGGCGCCAACATGGGGACTGGCCAAGAGACCCAGTACTTC	CASGANMGTGQETQYF
TRBV28	.	TRBJ2-7	.	13	TGTGCCAGCACGGGCACGAACCCCTACGAGCAGTACTTC	CASTGTNPYEQYF
TRBV4-3	.	TRBJ2-5	TRBD1	14	TGCGCCAGCAGCCACCTGGACAGGGGAGAGACCCAGTACTTC	CASSHLDRGETQYF
TRBV4-3	.	TRBJ1-2	.	15	TGCGCCAGCAGCCGCTTCCCAGTGGCTAACTATGGCTACACCTTC	CASSRFPVANYGYTF
TRBV5-6	.	TRBJ1-1	.	14	TGTGCCAGCAGCTTGCGGGCCATGAACACTGAAGCTTTCTTT	CASSLRAMNTEAFF
TRBV12-3/TRBV12-4	.	TRBJ2-1	.	12	TGTGCCAGCAGTATTGTTCGAAATGAGCAGTTCTTC	CASSIVRNEQFF
TRBV24-1	.	TRBJ1-1	TRBD1	16	TGTGCCACCAGTGATTTGTCAGGGGGGGCGAACACTGAAGCTTTCTTT	CATSDLSGGANTEAFF
TRBV11-2	few	TRBJ2-3	TRBD2	15	TGTGCCAGCAGCTTAGTTAGCGGGGAAGCAGATACGCAGTATTTT	CASSLVSGEADTQYF
TRBV7-9	.	TRBJ1-1	.	13	TGTGCCAGCAGCCCATTACAGGGCCGGGACGCTTTCTTT	CASSPLQGRDAFF
TRBV9	.	TRBJ2-3	.	16	TGTGCCAGCAGCGCGAGCCGGGACATCTACACAGATACGCAGTATTTT	CASSASRDIYTDTQYF
TRBV10-3	few	TRBJ1-1	.	16	TGTGCCATCAGTGATATCCAGGCCTCAATGAACACTGAAGCTTTCTTT	CAISDIQASMNTEAFF
TRBV5-6	.	TRBJ2-1	.	12	TGTGCCAGCATCCTCCTTGGGGGTGAGCAGTTCTTC	CASILLGGEQFF
TRBV29-1	.	TRBJ2-1	TRBD1	13	TGCAGCGTTCCGACAGGGGGCTACAATGAGCAGTTCTTC	CSVPTGGYNEQFF
TRBV29-1	.	TRBJ1-2	.	13	TGCAGCGTTGAAGAGGCTCAGGGAATTGGCTACACCTTC	CSVEEAQGIGYTF
TRBV12-3/TRBV12-4	few	TRBJ1-1	.	12	TGTGCCAGCAGCCGGGGGCAGGCTGAAGCTTTCTTT	CASSRGQAEAFF
TRBV20-1	.	TRBJ2-1	TRBD2	14	TGCAGTGCCCCGACTAGCGGGAGTCTGGATGAGCAGTTCTTC	CSAPTSGSLDEQFF
TRBV7-2	once	TRBJ1-2	.	14	TGTGCCAGCAGCTTAGAATGGACTAACTATGGCTACACCTTC	CASSLEWTNYGYTF
TRBV7-2	many	TRBJ2-1	TRBD2	16	TGTGCCAGCAGCCGACTAGCTAATGCTGACTACAATGAGCAGTTCTTC	CASSRLANADYNEQFF
TRBV14	few	TRBJ2-7	TRBD1	15	TGTGCCAGCAGCCCAGCCGGGACAGCCTTCCACGAGCAGTACTTC	CASSPAGTAFHEQYF
TRBV7-7	few	TRBJ1-1	.	12	TGTGCTAGCAGCCCCATAGACAGTGAAGCTTTCTTT	CASSPIDSEAFF
TRBV12-5	.	TRBJ2-1	.	15	TGTGCTAGTGGTCCTAAGGGGGGGTCCTACAATGAGCAGTTCTTC	CASGPKGGSYNEQFF
TRBV4-3	few	TRBJ2-4	TRBD2	14	TGCGCCAGCAGCCAAGAATCTAGCGGAAACATTCAGTACTTC	CASSQESSGNIQYF
TRBV20-1	.	TRBJ2-3	TRBD2	14	TGCAGTGCCCAAGCGGGAGCAATCACAGATACGCAGTATTTT	CSAQAGAITDTQYF
TRBV21-1	.	TRBJ2-5	.	13	TGTGCCAGCAGCAAAGCAGTCTTGGAGACCCAGTACTTC	CASSKAVLETQYF
TRBV15	few	TRBJ1-5	.	17	TGTGCCACCAGCAGTACCCCAGACGGGGTAAGCAATCAGCCCCAGCATTTT	CATSSTPDGVSNQPQHF
TRBV10-3	many	TRBJ2-7	.	14	TGTGCCATCAGTGCCGGGACTGGGGGGTACGAGCAGTACTTC	CAISAGTGGYEQYF
TRBV29-1	few	TRBJ1-1	TRBD1	13	TGCAGCGGGCAGGGACAGCTGAACACTGAAGCTTTCTTT	CSGQGQLNTEAFF
TRBV29-1	many	TRBJ2-1	.	11	TGCAGCGTTGAAGGCTTGTATGAGCAGTTCTTC	CSVEGLYEQFF
TRBV7-8	few	TRBJ2-1	TRBD1	17	TGTGCCAGCAGCTTACTCCAGCCTTGGGGACAGGGTACGGAGCAGTTCTTC	CASSLLQPWGQGTEQFF
TRBV9	few	TRBJ2-3	TRBD2	17	TGTGCCAGCAGCGTAGAGGTAACTAGCGGGAGGAGAGATACGCAGTATTTT	CASSVEVTSGRRDTQYF